These T cell receptor beta chains were read from a single sample in a study of blood T cells in healthy people across ages. TCRdb used MiXCR to reprocess the 5' RACE reads, holding one entry per CDR3 protein. The data show approximately 780,000 distinct CDR3 sequences, roughly 24% seen once. The same sample was also studied in work on T cells of mothers and their children.

Sequencing input: blood. The receptor source for this set is a boy between 5 and 17 years old in good health. The CDR3 runs from the conserved cysteine through the conserved F or W. D genes are given only for firm matches. Size tells how often a clone was seen (once, few, many) or the class of an expanded clone, and some rows leave it out.

D	size	V	J	length	CDR3	DNA
NA	NA	TRBV5-1	TRBJ2-5	15	CASTVFIGGQETQYF	TGCGCCAGCACCGTGTTTATAGGGGGACAAGAGACCCAGTACTTC
TRBD1	NA	TRBV5-1	TRBJ2-2	16	CASSSGDRGFTGELFF	TGCGCCAGCAGCTCGGGGGACAGGGGATTCACCGGGGAGCTGTTTTTT
TRBD2	NA	TRBV9	TRBJ2-5	15	CASSVGLAVEETQYF	TGTGCCAGCAGCGTAGGACTAGCGGTTGAAGAGACCCAGTACTTC
TRBD1	few	TRBV5-1	TRBJ1-4	14	CASSSGQGREKLFF	TGCGCCAGCAGTTCGGGACAGGGACGGGAAAAACTGTTTTTT
NA	few	TRBV7-9	TRBJ1-2	14	CASSQQASFYGYTF	TGTGCCAGCAGTCAACAGGCTTCCTTCTATGGCTACACCTTC
TRBD1	few	TRBV12-3/TRBV12-4	TRBJ1-2	15	CASSSPPGQGYGYTF	TGTGCCAGCAGTTCCCCCCCCGGACAGGGGTATGGCTACACCTTC
TRBD1	few	TRBV12-3/TRBV12-4	TRBJ2-7	15	CASSLTGTGTLEQYF	TGTGCCAGCAGTCTCACCGGGACAGGGACCCTCGAGCAGTACTTC
TRBD2	NA	TRBV11-2	TRBJ2-7	17	CASSSPVTSGQTYEQYF	TGTGCCAGCAGCTCCCCTGTGACTAGCGGCCAAACCTACGAGCAGTACTTC
NA	NA	TRBV12-3/TRBV12-4	TRBJ1-1	15	CASSLLGLLFTEAFF	TGTGCCAGCAGTTTACTCGGTCTGCTCTTCACTGAAGCTTTCTTT
TRBD1	NA	TRBV29-1	TRBJ1-2	14	CSVVPDREVDGYTF	TGCAGCGTTGTACCGGACAGGGAGGTCGATGGCTACACCTTC
TRBD1	few	TRBV6-5	TRBJ1-1	12	CASSSGQGRAFF	TGTGCCAGCAGTTCAGGACAGGGTAGAGCTTTCTTT
NA	NA	TRBV29-1	TRBJ1-5	13	CSVRIDINQPQHF	TGCAGCGTTCGCATTGACATAAATCAGCCCCAGCATTTT
NA	NA	TRBV5-1	TRBJ1-6	15	CASSLQGAENSPLHF	TGCGCCAGCAGCTTGCAGGGAGCGGAAAATTCACCCCTCCACTTT
TRBD1	NA	TRBV27	TRBJ2-6	17	CASSLGQGESGANVLTF	TGTGCCAGCAGCCTGGGACAGGGAGAATCTGGGGCCAACGTCCTGACTTTC
NA	many	TRBV6-6	TRBJ2-5	14	CASSDRTGGETQYF	TGTGCCAGCAGTGACCGGACTGGGGGAGAGACCCAGTACTTC
TRBD1	once	TRBV5-5	TRBJ1-4	15	CASSPHGTEDEKLFF	TGTGCCAGCAGCCCGCACGGGACAGAGGATGAAAAACTGTTTTTT
NA	many	TRBV9	TRBJ2-3	15	CASSLRGYSTDTQYF	TGTGCCAGCAGCCTGAGGGGGTATAGCACAGATACGCAGTATTTT
NA	NA	TRBV6-5	TRBJ2-7	13	CASSRSGINERYF	TGTGCCAGCTCTCGTTCAGGTATAAACGAGCGGTACTTC
TRBD1	few	TRBV7-2	TRBJ2-7	15	CASSRPGQGTYEQYF	TGTGCCAGCAGTCGGCCGGGACAGGGGACTTACGAGCAGTACTTC
TRBD1	many	TRBV4-1	TRBJ2-5	13	CASSQGQQETQYF	TGTGCCAGCAGCCAGGGACAGCAAGAGACCCAGTACTTC
NA	few	TRBV20-1	TRBJ2-5	15	CSAQPGGENQETQYF	TGCAGTGCCCAGCCGGGGGGCGAGAACCAAGAGACCCAGTACTTC
TRBD1	NA	TRBV18	TRBJ2-7	17	CASSSTFGQEPSYEQYF	TGTGCCAGCTCATCCACCTTCGGACAGGAACCCTCCTACGAGCAGTACTTC
NA	NA	TRBV12-3/TRBV12-4	TRBJ2-5	16	CASSLKGKWSQETQYF	TGTGCCAGCAGTCTGAAAGGGAAGTGGTCTCAAGAGACCCAGTACTTC
TRBD1	few	TRBV27	TRBJ1-2	14	CASSLSTGASGYTF	TGTGCCAGCAGTTTATCCACAGGGGCTAGTGGCTACACCTTC
NA	NA	TRBV28	TRBJ2-7	14	CASSPGTKIHEQYF	TGTGCCAGCAGTCCTGGGACCAAGATACACGAGCAGTACTTC
NA	NA	TRBV5-1	TRBJ2-5	13	CASSNNPQETQYF	TGCGCCAGCAGTAACAACCCTCAAGAGACCCAGTACTTC
NA	few	TRBV6-1	TRBJ1-2	14	CASSENRFGGGYTF	TGTGCCAGCAGTGAAAACCGGTTTGGAGGGGGCTACACCTTC
NA	NA	TRBV7-6	TRBJ1-3	15	CASSSGQASGNTIYF	TGTGCCAGCAGCTCCGGGCAGGCCTCTGGAAACACCATATATTTT
NA	few	TRBV15	TRBJ2-1	16	CATSRGMGSSYNEQFF	TGTGCCACCAGCAGAGGGATGGGGAGCTCCTACAATGAGCAGTTCTTC
NA	NA	TRBV24-1	TRBJ1-1	12	CATMGSTGKAFF	TGTGCCACCATGGGGAGTACGGGGAAAGCTTTCTTT
TRBD1	NA	TRBV19	TRBJ2-7	14	CASSISDRLYEQHF	TGTGCCAGTAGTATATCGGACAGGCTCTACGAGCAGCACTTC
NA	few	TRBV20-1	TRBJ2-7	13	CSARGQRSYEQYF	TGCAGTGCTAGAGGACAGAGATCCTACGAGCAGTACTTC
NA	NA	TRBV6-5	TRBJ1-2	18	CASSYSNEPDIPNYGYTF	TGTGCCAGCAGTTACTCCAACGAACCGGACATCCCTAACTATGGCTACACCTTC
NA	few	TRBV10-3	TRBJ2-1	13	CAISVVELNEQFF	TGTGCCATCAGCGTGGTGGAGCTCAATGAGCAGTTCTTC
NA	NA	TRBV9	TRBJ2-7	15	CASSVEVGPSYEQYF	TGTGCCAGCAGCGTAGAAGTGGGGCCTTCCTACGAGCAGTACTTC
NA	NA	TRBV30	TRBJ1-3	12	CAWSVQGNTIYF	TGTGCCTGGAGTGTTCAGGGAAACACCATATATTTT
TRBD1	NA	TRBV28	TRBJ2-6	17	CASSLPAQGAGANVLTF	TGTGCCAGCAGTTTGCCCGCCCAGGGGGCTGGGGCCAACGTCCTGACTTTC
NA	NA	TRBV9	TRBJ2-7	14	CASSVSGTPYEQYF	TGTGCCAGCAGCGTCTCCGGGACCCCCTACGAGCAGTACTTC
NA	few	TRBV7-9	TRBJ2-6	15	CASSSRGSGANVLTF	TGTGCCAGCAGCTCACGGGGCTCTGGGGCCAACGTCCTGACTTTC
NA	NA	TRBV2	TRBJ2-2	13	CATEEGSTGELFF	TGTGCCACGGAGGAGGGGTCGACCGGGGAGCTGTTTTTT
NA	NA	TRBV3-1	TRBJ2-7	13	CASSQVRGNEQYF	TGTGCCAGCAGCCAAGTAAGGGGCAACGAGCAGTACTTC
TRBD1	few	TRBV6-5	TRBJ1-2	14	CASSAGGFSYGYTF	TGTGCCAGCAGTGCAGGGGGATTTAGCTATGGCTACACCTTC
TRBD1	NA	TRBV12-3/TRBV12-4	TRBJ2-2	15	CASSSWTGNTGELFF	TGTGCCAGCAGTTCTTGGACAGGGAACACCGGGGAGCTGTTTTTT
TRBD1	NA	TRBV12-3/TRBV12-4	TRBJ2-5	14	CASSWDRERETQYF	TGTGCCAGCAGTTGGGACAGGGAGAGAGAGACCCAGTACTTC
NA	NA	TRBV6-5	TRBJ1-1	17	CASSYTADLYLRAEAFF	TGTGCCAGCAGTTACACGGCTGACCTATATTTGCGGGCTGAAGCTTTCTTT
TRBD2	NA	TRBV18	TRBJ2-7	15	CASSTTSGYNHEQYF	TGTGCCAGCTCGACGACTAGCGGTTATAACCACGAGCAGTACTTC
TRBD2	many	TRBV7-9	TRBJ2-5	11	CASSPGGTQYF	TGTGCCAGCAGCCCGGGAGGGACCCAGTACTTC
NA	NA	TRBV27	TRBJ1-3	15	CASRGHEGGRNTIYF	TGTGCCAGCAGAGGGCACGAGGGGGGAAGAAACACCATATATTTT
TRBD2	NA	TRBV11-2	TRBJ2-1	17	CASSSWTSGGFYNEQFF	TGTGCCAGCAGCTCCTGGACTAGCGGGGGTTTCTACAATGAGCAGTTCTTC
TRBD1	NA	TRBV19	TRBJ1-5	15	CASTLYRGGGQPQHF	TGTGCCAGTACCCTGTACAGGGGCGGAGGTCAGCCCCAGCATTTT
TRBD2	NA	TRBV5-1	TRBJ2-5	17	CASSQDGTSGNQETQYF	TGCGCCAGCAGCCAAGACGGGACTAGCGGGAACCAAGAGACCCAGTACTTC
NA	NA	TRBV2	TRBJ2-2	15	CASSVDSGYTGELFF	TGTGCCAGCAGTGTCGACAGCGGATACACCGGGGAGCTGTTTTTT
TRBD2	NA	TRBV6-1	TRBJ2-5	14	CASRRSGGQETQYF	TGTGCCAGCCGGCGGTCGGGGGGTCAAGAGACCCAGTACTTC
TRBD2	NA	TRBV5-5	TRBJ2-3	15	CASSSGRRLADTQYF	TGTGCCAGCAGCTCCGGGAGGCGGTTGGCAGATACGCAGTATTTT
NA	NA	TRBV28	TRBJ1-4	16	CASSSQSLTTNEKLFF	TGTGCCAGCAGTTCCCAATCCCTGACAACTAATGAAAAACTGTTTTTT
NA	NA	TRBV6-1	TRBJ2-1	15	CASGAVPIIYNEQFF	TGTGCCAGTGGGGCAGTCCCCATAATTTACAATGAGCAGTTCTTC
TRBD1	NA	TRBV27	TRBJ2-7	16	CASSLSRTGGSPQQYF	TGTGCCAGCAGTTTATCGCGGACAGGGGGCTCCCCGCAGCAGTACTTC
NA	few	TRBV29-1	TRBJ2-5	14	CSVEYGQGMETQYF	TGCAGCGTTGAATACGGCCAGGGAATGGAGACCCAGTACTTC
NA	NA	TRBV20-1	TRBJ2-3	15	CSATPREKSTDTQYF	TGCAGTGCTACTCCCAGGGAGAAGAGCACAGATACGCAGTATTTT
TRBD1	few	TRBV28	TRBJ1-5	14	CASRRTGVKQPQHF	TGTGCCAGCAGACGGACAGGGGTAAAACAGCCCCAGCATTTT